These 22 T cell receptor beta chains came from one sample sequenced in a study of T cell repertoires in cytomegalovirus infection. TCRdb used MiXCR to reprocess the reads, holding one entry per CDR3 protein. The top ten clones hold about 31% of a sample with 150,000 to 200,000 distinct CDR3 sequences, under 30% of them seen once. The sample consisted of PBMCs. All receptors come from a human donor in good health (CMV status not recorded). Some clones in this sample may be carry-over from other donors' samples.

The CDR3 is CASSSPTELNTEAFF. The CDR3 DNA is TGTGCCAGCAGTTCCCCTACAGAGCTGAACACTGAAGCTTTCTTT. This chain connects TRBV12-3 or TRBV12-4 to TRBJ1-1; D is undetermined. The CDR3 runs 15 residues. The V end lost 4 bases, the J end lost 0 bases, and 12 bases lay between the germline ends.

This clonotype was counted a few times. The gene calls are TRBV7-6 and TRBJ2-1; D not certain. This CDR3 is 13 amino acids long. Trimming removed 0 bases at V and 8 bases at J, with 8 bases between. CDR1 is SGHVS and CDR2 is FNYEAQ in the germline V gene. Here the CDR3 reads CASSLANGYEQFF. For the CDR3, the DNA is TGTGCCAGCAGCTTAGCGAATGGTTATGAGCAGTTCTTC.

Here the CDR3 reads CASSPSRPNGGELFF. The CDR3 DNA is TGTGCCAGCAGTCCTTCTAGACCCAATGGCGGGGAGCTGTTTTTT. This chain connects TRBV6-8 to TRBJ2-2; no clear D. CDR1 and CDR2 from the germline V gene are MNHGY and SAAAGT. The CDR3 loop spans 15 amino acids. V lost 5 bases, J lost 7 bases, and 17 bases lay in between.

J is TRBJ2-1 and V is TRBV12-3 or TRBV12-4; 7 bases line up with TRBD2. This CDR3 region has 14 residues. The junction had 10 bases not matched to a gene; V was cut back by 5 bases and J by 9 bases. The CDR3 protein is CASSPLREGGEQFF. CDR3 sequence (DNA): TGTGCCAGCAGTCCTTTAAGGGAGGGCGGTGAGCAGTTCTTC.

This CDR3 is CASSLTLSRATGELFF. The CDR3 DNA reads TGTGCCAGCAGCCTGACACTCTCCCGGGCCACCGGGGAGCTGTTTTTT. The V and J genes are TRBV5-5 and TRBJ2-2; no firm D call. With 4 bases removed from V and 4 bases from J, the gap between germline ends came to 17 bases. Germline V lookup: CDR1 SGHKS, CDR2 YYEKEE (reference sequence). This CDR3 comprises 16 residues.

The sample holds many counts of this clonotype. For the CDR3, the DNA is TGTGCCAGCAGCTTGGTGCAAGATTACACTGAAGCTTTCTTT. Encoded protein: CASSLVQDYTEAFF. The chain has TRBV7-2 and TRBJ1-1; D gene unclear. The CDR3 is 14 amino acids. Trimming took 3 bases from V and 3 from J, leaving 11 bases between them. CDR1 is SGHTA, CDR2 FQGNSA, per germline.

Ten or more counts support this clonotype. V is TRBV6-5 and J is TRBJ1-2; the match to TRBD1 covers 8 bases. The length of the CDR3 is 13 residues. Germline CDR1 reads MNHEY; CDR2 reads SVGAGI. Losses at the gene ends were 5 bases for V and 7 bases for J; bases not matched to a gene: 6. CDR3 region: CASSPFRGRGYTF. DNA of the CDR3: TGTGCCAGCAGTCCCTTCAGGGGGCGTGGCTACACCTTC.

This clonotype has a count of ten or more. V and J are TRBV7-2 and TRBJ1-3; D not resolved. Germline V gives CDR1 SGHTA, CDR2 FQGNSA. The CDR3 extends over 16 amino acids. Between the trimmed V and J ends, which lost 1 base and 0 bases, there was a span of 10 bases. The CDR3 DNA is TGTGCCAGCAGCTTAGAAATGGCCTTCTCTGGAAACACCATATATTTT. This encodes CASSLEMAFSGNTIYF. The whole variable domain, remainder taken from reference TRBV7-2 and TRBJ1-3, is GAGVSQSPSNKVTEKGKDVELRCDPISGHTALYWYRQSLGQGLEFLIYFQGNSAPDKSGLPSDRFSAERTGGSVSTLTIQRTQQEDSAVYLCASSLEMAFSGNTIYFGEGSWLTVV.

The genes are TRBV7-8 and TRBJ2-1; maybe TRBD1 (6 bases). The CDR3 loop spans 17 amino acids. V was clipped by 5 bases and J by 7 bases, with 24 bases between them. Germline lookup yields CDR1 SGHVS and CDR2 FQNEAQ. The DNA for the CDR3 is TGTGCCAGCAGCCCTAACCTTGGGGGCCCGGTTTTTAATGAGCAGTTCTTC. Its translation is CASSPNLGGPVFNEQFF.

The table lists this clonotype with a few counts. Written as DNA, the CDR3 is TGCGCCAGCAGCCCCCGGGACAGTCAGGCAGATACGCAGTATTTT. Residues: CASSPRDSQADTQYF. V usage is TRBV5-1 and J usage is TRBJ2-3, with 7 bases identical to TRBD1. This CDR3 spans 15 amino acids. With V trimmed by 4 bases and J by 4 bases, 9 bases remained unmatched. Germline-derived CDR1 and CDR2 are SGHRS and YFSETQ.

This clonotype was counted only a few times. The chain carries TRBV5-4 and TRBJ2-2; D unclear. Trimming took off 0 bases at V and 6 bases at J, with 12 bases between the two ends. The CDR3 runs to 15 residues. CDR1 and CDR2 from the germline V gene are SGHNT and YYREEE (reference sequence). In nucleotides, the CDR3 is TGTGCCAGCAGCTTGGAAGTCAGTGACCCCGGGGAGCTGTTTTTT. This encodes CASSLEVSDPGELFF.

This chain connects TRBV4-1 to TRBJ2-7, with 10 bases aligning to TRBD1. There are 15 residues in the CDR3. Per the germline V gene, CDR1 is MGHRA and CDR2 is YSYEKL. V lost 1 base and J lost 6; bases outside the gene matches: 6. The CDR3 nucleotides read TGCGCCAGCAGCCAAGCCGGGACAGGGGTCCTCGAGCAGTACTTC. Protein product: CASSQAGTGVLEQYF.

This clonotype came up many times. The J gene is TRBJ2-5, the V gene TRBV7-3, with D tentatively TRBD1 (7 bases). The CDR3 has 16 residues. V lost 5 bases to trimming and J lost 6 bases, with 22 bases between them. CDR1 and CDR2 (germline): SGHTA, FQGTGA. CDR3 DNA sequence: TGTGCCAGCAGCCAGGGGGTCGGGCGGAGGGCAAAGACCCAGTACTTC. Protein: CASSQGVGRRAKTQYF. Full variable domain (rest looked up from reference TRBV7-3 and TRBJ2-5): GAGVSQTPSNKVTEKGKYVELRCDPISGHTALYWYRQSLGQGPEFLIYFQGTGAADDSGLPNDRFFAVRPEGSVSTLKIQRTERGDSAVYLCASSQGVGRRAKTQYFGPGTRLLVL.

In this sample, this clonotype turned up a few times. The chain is built from TRBV7-8 and TRBJ1-1, with 9 positions matching TRBD1. Germline V lookup: CDR1 SGHVS, CDR2 FQNEAQ. The CDR3 totals 13 residues. Trimming removed 1 base from V and 9 bases from J; junction bases left unmatched: 3. CDR3 sequence (DNA): TGTGCCAGCAGCTTAGGGGGACAGGGAAAAGCTTTCTTT. Amino acid sequence: CASSLGGQGKAFF.

This clonotype turned up a few times. The chain carries TRBV25-1 and TRBJ2-1, with a tentative D call TRBD1 (6 bases). Germline CDR1 and CDR2: MGHDK and SYGVNS. V lost 3 bases and J lost 9, with 15 bases in between. This CDR3 contains 14 residues. CDR3 coding DNA: TGTGCCAGCAGTGAGGGGCCCCCCAGGGGTGAGCAGTTCTTC. It encodes CASSEGPPRGEQFF.

Points on this clonotype: Being one base from a much bigger clone, this may be a read error. The rearrangement joins TRBV7-2 to TRBJ2-3, with TRBD1 as a possible D gene (5 bases). The germline V and J ends were trimmed by 4 bases and 0 bases, with 14 bases remaining between them. CDR1 is SGHTA, CDR2 FQGNSA, per germline. There are 16 residues in the CDR3. Here the CDR3 reads CASSSAGSASTDTQYF. CDR3 bases: TGTGCCAGCAGCTCGGCAGGGTCTGCTAGCACAGATACGCAGTATTTT.

This clonotype was counted only a few times. The chain carries TRBV4-3 and TRBJ1-1; D gene uncertain. Germline V gene data show CDR1 as LGHNA and CDR2 as YSLEER. V dropped 1 base and J dropped 0 bases, with 9 bases sitting between them. The CDR3 length is 15 residues. The CDR3 is CASSQGGRVNTEAFF. CDR3 sequence (DNA): TGCGCCAGCAGCCAAGGCGGGCGGGTGAACACTGAAGCTTTCTTT.

This clonotype appeared a few times. CDR3 protein: CASSLAGRDNQPQHF. The CDR3 DNA reads as TGTGCCAGCAGCTTAGCCGGACGAGACAATCAGCCCCAGCATTTT. The chain joins TRBV7-9 to TRBJ1-5; D gene ambiguous. Trimming took off 0 bases at V and 3 bases at J, with 9 bases between the two ends. The CDR3 has 15 residues. Germline CDR1 SEHNR, CDR2 FQNEAQ (reference sequence).

This clonotype was counted many times. V is TRBV7-8 and J is TRBJ2-2; possibly TRBD1 for D (6 bases). CDR1 SGHVS and CDR2 FQNEAQ come from the germline V gene. Trimming cost V 8 bases and J 4 bases, with 17 bases left between them. This CDR3 comprises 15 residues. CDR3 amino acids: CASPKKGRGTGELFF. As DNA, the CDR3 is TGTGCCAGCCCGAAGAAGGGCAGGGGCACCGGGGAGCTGTTTTTT.

The rearrangement uses TRBV18 and TRBJ1-4; D perhaps matches TRBD1 (5 bases). This CDR3 has 15 amino acids. The V gene's germline CDR1 is KGHSH and CDR2 LQKENI. V was clipped by 2 bases and J by 13 bases, with 20 bases between them. The CDR3 region is CASSPRQRDDGVLFF. CDR3 coding DNA: TGTGCCAGCTCACCAAGACAGCGGGACGACGGGGTACTGTTTTTT. The variable domain in full, completed from reference TRBV18 and TRBJ1-4, reads NAGVMQNPRHLVRRRGQEARLRCSPMKGHSHVYWYRQLPEEGLKFMVYLQKENIIDESGMPKERFSAEFPKEGPSILRIQQVVRGDSAAYFCASSPRQRDDGVLFFGSGTQLSVL.

This clonotype was seen only a few times. The rearrangement joins TRBV7-8 to TRBJ2-7; TRBD1 matches at 8 bases. The CDR3 is 14 residues long. The ends lost 7 bases at V and 1 base at J; junction bases unmatched: 6. Germline assignment: CDR1 SGHVS and CDR2 FQNEAQ. CDR3 sequence: CASTHGTGSYEQYF. The CDR3, as DNA: TGTGCCAGCACCCACGGGACAGGATCCTACGAGCAGTACTTC. Based on the CDR3 plus reference TRBV7-8 and TRBJ2-7, the full variable domain is GAGVSQSPRYKVAKRGQDVALRCDPISGHVSLFWYQQALGQGPEFLTYFQNEAQLDKSGLPSDRFFAERPEGSVSTLKIQRTQQEDSAVYLCASTHGTGSYEQYFGPGTRLTVT.

The gene calls are TRBV7-9 and TRBJ1-2; 8 nucleotides agree with TRBD1. The CDR3 is 16 residues long. In germline, CDR1 is SEHNR, CDR2 FQNEAQ (reference sequence). V gave up 1 base and J gave up 4 bases; unmatched junction bases: 8. As DNA, the CDR3 is TGTGCCAGCAGCTTAGACAGGGGGACTTCCTTCTATGGCTACACCTTC. This codes for CASSLDRGTSFYGYTF.